This T cell receptor beta chain was recorded in a study of cytomegalovirus exposure and HLA in healthy donors (dated by TCRdb to about 2017). General notes on the study: An earlier analysis of some 600 of the donors reported approximately 300 Gb of sequence data and some 110 million unique TCR beta sequences obtained from about 179 million T cells. Several DR-DQ haplotypes were treated as single units for association and clustering because of strong linkage in the cohort. A later genetic analysis used genome-wide SNP genotypes for about 65% of the 666 donors, treating that subset as a discovery cohort. Among about 370 genotyped donors of the cohort, an average of around 220,000 unique TCR beta nucleotide sequences was sequenced per donor, of which about 19% were non-productive. Roughly 300 gigabases of sequencing data and 70 million to 85 million unique TCR sequences were included in an early release covering 500 to 750 HLA-typed donors. To predict cytomegalovirus infection status, the study brought together high-throughput TCR immunosequencing, statistical association of individual TCRs with disease status, and machine learning. An earlier analysis of 450 to 750 of the donors used high-throughput TCR beta sequencing to judge whether each TCR beta V gene segment behaved as functional or pseudogenic. A later analysis re-examined previously published TCR beta repertoires from more than 650 donors and added high-resolution HLA genotyping to investigate patterns of TCR occurrence. Alongside the repertoire data, information on donor age, sex, ethnicity and CMV serostatus was compiled. Every discovery cohort repertoire had been produced on one sequencing platform. Along with the approximately 700-subject first cohort, a separate validation cohort of around 110 different subjects was used. The study profiled the T cell repertoires of about 640 subjects by immunosequencing and related them to cytomegalovirus serostatus. Typing coverage varied by locus: about 629-630 donors for A, B, C, DRB1 and DQB1; roughly 520 for DQA1; 600 to 610 for DPA1; 400 to 480 for DPB1. In the later analysis, no new phenotypic data were used to find candidate immune exposures; instead, reliance was placed on TCR beta sequences and their occurrence across donors. HLA typing included class I and class II loci at four-digit resolution. The study aimed to test whether signatures of past pathogen exposure could be identified by cataloging public T cell receptors. Of the roughly 400 genotyped donors, 65% to 90% were placed in the genetic ancestry cluster associated with self-reported Caucasian donors.

V is trimmed back by 1 base and J by 5 bases, and the junction contains 7 bases that no gene match accounts for. Inclusive of the bounding cysteine and phenylalanine, the CDR3 is 17 residues long. CDR3 DNA only is kept here, 51 bases in frame from base 1. The germline V gene (reference sequence) sets CDR1 to SGHNT and CDR2 to YYREEE. In total, 666 healthy bone marrow donors made up the cohort. At the time of sampling, every cohort member was nominally healthy, though immune exposures that went unrecorded were likely present. The donor tested CMV seronegative, placing the donor among the roughly 400 seronegative members of the cohort. A peripheral blood sample was collected from each donor, and TCR beta sequencing was performed on peripheral blood mononuclear cells. The Qiagen DNeasy Blood Extraction Kit was used to extract genomic DNA from the blood cell samples. The full study reports these points: In both the original and validation cohorts, the classifier was reported to diagnose cytomegalovirus status with high specificity and sensitivity. According to a later analysis, most CMV-associated TCR beta chains appeared to be HLA-restricted, and the HLA associations seemed to be driven largely by CMV exposure. Because HLA typing was unavailable for some donors at each locus, only the typed subset was used in association tests. At a false discovery rate of 0.05, a later analysis linked about 16,000 TCR beta sequences to specific HLA alleles. The cohort was sequenced for TCR beta chains only, and without alpha or paired-chain data the features that could be detected were limited. Broadly in line with IMGT annotations, most TCR beta V segments showed up in productive rearrangements about 87% or about 30% of the time in an earlier analysis of 450 to 600 of the donors. The authors suggested that the approach could potentially be extended to other disease states and immunological phenotypes. A cluster of highly shared sequence variants was judged likely to represent a technical artifact of the sequencing pipeline. A later genetic analysis reported fewer N-insertions in productive TCRs among donors in an Asian-associated ancestry cluster than the roughly 690-donor mean. Assigning TCR associations to individual alleles was difficult when HLA alleles, especially DR and DQ, strongly co-occurred. A further reported finding was that TCR beta sequences accurately predicted the HLA-A and HLA-B alleles for most subjects in the first cohort. A later analysis found that TCR association rates varied across HLA loci, with DRB1 alleles showing the most associated TCRs and HLA-C alleles the fewest. The presence/absence analyses assumed that sequencing depth was roughly uniform across donors, and that assumption may not be true. Most TCR sequences were seen in very few donors, while some public TCRs were found in many individuals. Correlated functional status among segregating V segments might be attributable to linkage disequilibrium, but an unknown experimental factor could not be ruled out. A few of the identified cytomegalovirus-associated TCR beta chains were confirmed in vitro to be specific for cytomegalovirus antigens. Because the 87-base-pair reads could not distinguish some IMGT-functional V segments, including TRBV6-2 and TRBV6-3, those segments were excluded. Several of the top co-occurrence clusters appeared to be linked to parvovirus B19, influenza, CMV and Epstein-Barr virus, according to a later analysis. Immune exposure information for the cohort was limited to CMV serostatus. Because counts were too low, some 17 rarely observed V segments, including chromosome 9 orphons, were left out of the earlier analysis of 500 to 650 of the donors. V-gene and J-gene trimming of TCR beta chains was associated with a missense DCLRE1C variant in a later genetic analysis, and the association was replicated in an independent cohort. In a later analysis, HLA-associated TCR beta chains were found to be more clonally expanded and to have lower generation probabilities than equally common non-associated chains. In the study, around 150 TCR beta chains were listed as associated with cytomegalovirus.

The library relied on the immunoSEQ multiplex PCR assay. For the multiplex PCR, a mixture combining 60 forward primers for TCR Vbeta segments and 13 reverse primers for TCR Jbeta segments was used. The CDR3 region of rearranged TCR beta genes was amplified from genomic DNA by a multiplex PCR assay. Amplified TCR beta libraries were sequenced as 87-base-pair reads on the Illumina HiSeq System. The study's processing was this. In a later analysis, around 80 million unique TCR beta chains were counted across the approximately 640 repertoires, and about 9.9 million of these chains were shared by at least two donors. Raw reads were error-corrected and collapsed into unique sequences by a nearest-neighbor algorithm in which closely related sequences were merged to remove PCR and sequencing errors. Alignment of CDR3 sequences to IMGT reference sequences was used to assign V, D and J gene segments. For a sequence to be retained, a match of at least six nucleotides to both a V gene segment and a J gene segment was required. Rearrangements were classified as productive when the CDR3 lacked stop codons and remained in frame with V and J, and all other rearrangements were classified as non-productive. Following IMGT convention, CDR3 was defined as the stretch from the second conserved V-encoded cysteine to the conserved J-encoded phenylalanine. In an earlier analysis of roughly 610 of the donors, sequences lacking an unambiguous match to a single V gene segment were excluded. An earlier analysis of about 600 of the donors called V segments functional above 56.7% productive rearrangements and segregating when the between-donor standard deviation exceeded 5%. A statistical classification framework was built for diagnosing cytomegalovirus status from the catalog of TCR beta chain sequences. A later analysis assigned V and J genes by comparing TCR nucleotide sequences with IMGT/GENE-DB human TR gene sequences. Using the TCRdist pipeline, a later analysis assigned CDR3 sequences along with most-parsimonious VDJ recombination scenarios. In a later analysis, each TCR beta chain was defined by its CDR3 amino acid sequence together with its V-gene family, and reads without a unique V-gene family were excluded. In a later analysis, around 600 highly shared, low-generation-probability nucleotide sequences were removed to address suspected cross-contamination and a sequencing artifact. In a later analysis, a clonal expansion index for each public chain was calculated from normalized within-repertoire ranks of inferred template counts. Generation probabilities in a later analysis came from a VDJ recombination model fitted to out-of-frame rearrangements, and those results were checked against IGoR. Hypergeometric tests were used in a later analysis to score TCR-TCR, TCR-HLA and TCR-CMV co-occurrence, with a repertoire-size bias correction applied to the TCR pairs. In a later analysis, false discovery rates were estimated by permuting HLA or CMV assignments 20 times. In a later analysis, co-occurring TCRs were grouped using DBSCAN, and TCRdist sequence similarity was added for clustering within HLA-allele-positive subsets. For co-occurrence clustering, repertoires with fewer than 30,000 or more than 120,000 public chains were excluded, along with roughly 5 repertoires with anomalous nucleotide sharing. This is the immuneACCESS table as TCRdb keeps it, with only in-frame sequences that have V and J called. A part of the clones is gone; compared with another copy, unresolved V genes explain less than half, and the rest is unexplained. V and J calls and clone size are as listed in that table; D and trimming were resolved from the DNA. For this sample the table gives under 150,000 clones, of which about 69% were detected only once. In total, the top ten clones hold 1.6% of the sample.

To note about this clone: Its antigen target is currently unknown. Base-call qualities are not available, and no considerably larger clone is one nucleotide away.

The rearrangement combines TRBV5-4 with TRBJ2-5; 14 bases in the junction line up with TRBD2. The clonotype comes from a woman between 18 and 29 years old in good health and CMV-seronegative. Sequencing was done on a sample of PBMCs. The DNA is as follows: TGTGCCAGCAGCTTGCCGGGACTAGCGGGGGCCGGGGAGACCCAGTACTTC. This encodes CASSLPGLAGAGETQYF. The full variable domain, with segments outside the CDR3 supplied by the reference TRBV5-4 and TRBJ2-5 proteins, appears as ETGVTQSPTHLIKTRGQQVTLRCSSQSGHNTVSWYQQALGQGPQFIFQYYREEENGRGNFPPRFSGLQFPNYSSELNVNALELDDSALYLCASSLPGLAGAGETQYFGPGTRLLVL.